The present T cell receptor beta chain was sequenced within a study of shared clonotypes between healthy human individuals. In the original processing: Filtering of immunoSEQ junctional sequences could not match full-length read filtering. Here immunoSEQ multiplex PCR was the method, and the copy in TCRdb shows in-frame clones only, minus some. That table is the source of V, J and clone size, and D and trimming were worked out from the DNA. The sample has about 960,000 clones, 76% seen once. With 5 bases removed from V and 5 bases from J, the gap between germline ends came to 15 bases. CDR3 length: 14 amino acids. The V gene's germline CDR1 is SQVTM and CDR2 ANQGSEA. General study findings and limits: Few donors limited the genetic and exposure-history diversity represented. Large sequencing depth failed to make sorted-subset sequencing complete, rarefaction showed.

With regard to this clone: Its specificity is unknown.

The clonotype was recovered from a man between 18 and 35 years old in good health. Source material: memory CD4+ T cells sorted from blood. Specified subset: CD45RA-negative fraction. The chain joins TRBV29-1 to TRBJ2-2; tentative D call: TRBD2 (6 bases). For the CDR3, the DNA is TGCAGCGTTCCTCGGAGGGGTTCAACCGGGGAGCTGTTTTTT. Its protein product is CSVPRRGSTGELFF.